This record looks at one TCR beta chain sequence and its context. Antigen specificity is unknown. V lost 5 bases and J lost 4; bases outside the gene matches: 2. The CDR3 is 12 residues long. Germline V gives CDR1 LNHDA, CDR2 SQIVND (reference sequence). This entry is derived from a study of vaccination and CD4 T cells after COVID-19. Background on the study: Six men and four women formed the convalescents, two being Hispanic.

The Oncomine TCR Beta short-read assay sequenced DNA from cultured CD4+ T cells. It was from cultured CD4+ T cells that genomic DNA was extracted. TCRdb fed the PCR reads into MiXCR, producing one record per CDR3 protein. This table holds more than 9,000 distinct CDR3 sequences, 45% to 50% found once. Treatment denoted: approximately 9-day PBMC culture with coronavirus spike peptide pools or control peptides (ViraFEST assay). The rearrangement links TRBV19 to TRBJ2-7, with TRBD1 identical over 7 bases. The receptor was isolated from a human donor who had recovered from COVID-19. The specimen was CD4+ T cells from blood, cultured in vitro. The CDR3 DNA is TGTGCCAGTAGTCCGACAGGGTACGAGCAGTACTTC. It specifies CASSPTGYEQYF.